Listed below are T cell receptor beta chains from one sample, sequenced in a study of T cell responses to AZD1222 COVID-19 vaccine. Sequenced by immunoSEQ multiplex PCR; TCRdb stores in-frame clones only, minus some. The sample has approximately 180,000 clones, approximately 90% seen once. This material consisted of peripheral blood, taken 28 days after the second dose of the MenACWY control vaccine. These receptors all come from an adult who received the MenACWY meningococcal vaccine as a control. Each CDR3 is given with its conserved first and last residue. Some rows mark clone size as missing; the rest say once, few, many or name a class of expanded clone.

V gene: TRBV11-3; J gene: TRBJ2-2; clone size: NA; CDR3 protein: CASSLRQGNTGELFF
V gene: TRBV6-2/TRBV6-3; J gene: TRBJ1-2; clone size: NA; CDR3 protein: CASSYAGKDGYTF
V gene: TRBV10-1; J gene: TRBJ2-1; clone size: NA; CDR3 protein: CASSEWKGLAGDEQFF
V gene: TRBV29-1; J gene: TRBJ1-1; clone size: once; CDR3 protein: CSVVVGTEAFF
V gene: TRBV9; J gene: TRBJ2-1; clone size: NA; CDR3 protein: CASSVSLSTTSGSGSEQFF
V gene: TRBV11-2; J gene: TRBJ1-1; clone size: NA; CDR3 protein: CASSLDLVGNTEAFF
V gene: TRBV6-4; J gene: TRBJ1-5; clone size: NA; CDR3 protein: CASSDSLGDQPQHF
V gene: TRBV18; J gene: TRBJ2-7; clone size: NA; CDR3 protein: CASSPRYISSGSSYEQYF
V gene: TRBV2; J gene: TRBJ1-2; clone size: NA; CDR3 protein: CASLKGKDYGYTF
V gene: TRBV19; J gene: TRBJ2-4; clone size: NA; CDR3 protein: CASSLLGDRPRNIQYF